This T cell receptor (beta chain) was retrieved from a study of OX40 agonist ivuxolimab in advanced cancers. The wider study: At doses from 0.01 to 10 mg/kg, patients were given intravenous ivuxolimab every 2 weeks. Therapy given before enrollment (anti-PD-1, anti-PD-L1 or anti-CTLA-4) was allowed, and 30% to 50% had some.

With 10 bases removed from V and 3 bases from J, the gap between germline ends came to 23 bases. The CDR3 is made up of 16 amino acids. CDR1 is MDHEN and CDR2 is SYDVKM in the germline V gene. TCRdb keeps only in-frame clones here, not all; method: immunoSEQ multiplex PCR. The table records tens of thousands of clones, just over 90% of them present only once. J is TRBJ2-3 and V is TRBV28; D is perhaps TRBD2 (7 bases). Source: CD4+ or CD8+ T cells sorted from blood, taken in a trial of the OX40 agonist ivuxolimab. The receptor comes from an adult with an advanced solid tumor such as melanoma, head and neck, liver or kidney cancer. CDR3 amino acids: CATTRAGALGTDTQYF. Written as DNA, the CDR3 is TGTGCCACTACCCGGGCGGGGGCTTTAGGGACAGATACGCAGTATTTT. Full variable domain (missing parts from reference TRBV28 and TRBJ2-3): DVKVTQSSRYLVKRTGEKVFLECVQDMDHENMFWYRQDPGLGLRLIYFSYDVKMKEKGDIPEGYSVSREKKERFSLILESASTNQTSMYLCATTRAGALGTDTQYFGPGTRLTVL.